This paragraph covers one T cell receptor beta chain sequence. Its antigen is not identified. The sample is drawn from a study of shared clonotypes between healthy human individuals. The protocol was immunoSEQ multiplex PCR, while the TCRdb copy is restricted to in-frame clones and leaves out a portion. The repertoire holds 2 million to 2.5 million clones, with roughly 96% as singletons. General observations from the study: Sample collection involved blood only; tissue repertoires are likely different. Against clonotypes common to all four donors, non-shared ones had lower generation probabilities.

V lost 7 bases to trimming and J lost 0 bases, with 14 bases between them. CDR1 is SGHRS and CDR2 is YFSETQ in the germline V gene. The CDR3 contains 14 residues. The chain is built from TRBV5-1 and TRBJ2-7; no reliable D call. This receptor was obtained from a man between 18 and 29 years old in good health. The sequenced material came from naive CD4+ T cells sorted from blood. The subset here: CD45RA+ positively selected. This chain's CDR3 is CASLPTPSSYEQYF. The CDR3 region has the DNA TGCGCCAGCCTTCCGACACCGAGCTCCTACGAGCAGTACTTC. Based on the CDR3 plus reference TRBV5-1 and TRBJ2-7, the full variable domain is KAGVTQTPRYLIKTRGQQVTLSCSPISGHRSVSWYQQTPGQGLQFLFEYFSETQRNKGNFPGRFSGRQFSNSRSEMNVSTLELGDSALYLCASLPTPSSYEQYFGPGTRLTVT.